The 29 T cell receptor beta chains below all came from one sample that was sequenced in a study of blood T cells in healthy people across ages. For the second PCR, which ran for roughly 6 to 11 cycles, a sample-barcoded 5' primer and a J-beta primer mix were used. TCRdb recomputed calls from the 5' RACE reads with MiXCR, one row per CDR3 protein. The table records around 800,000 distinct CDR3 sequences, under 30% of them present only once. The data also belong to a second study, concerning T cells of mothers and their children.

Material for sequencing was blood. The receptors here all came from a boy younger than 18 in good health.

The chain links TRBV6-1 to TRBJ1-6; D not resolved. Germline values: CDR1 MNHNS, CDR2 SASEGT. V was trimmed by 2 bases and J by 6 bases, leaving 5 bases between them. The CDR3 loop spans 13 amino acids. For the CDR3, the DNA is TGTGCCAGCAGTGAACGGGGTAATTCACCCCTCCACTTT. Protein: CASSERGNSPLHF.

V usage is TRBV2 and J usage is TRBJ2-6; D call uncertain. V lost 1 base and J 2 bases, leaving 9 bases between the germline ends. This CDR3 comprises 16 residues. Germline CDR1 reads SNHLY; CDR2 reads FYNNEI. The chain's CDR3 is CASSEGAGAGANVLTF. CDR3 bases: TGTGCCAGCAGTGAAGGGGCAGGAGCTGGGGCCAACGTCCTGACTTTC.

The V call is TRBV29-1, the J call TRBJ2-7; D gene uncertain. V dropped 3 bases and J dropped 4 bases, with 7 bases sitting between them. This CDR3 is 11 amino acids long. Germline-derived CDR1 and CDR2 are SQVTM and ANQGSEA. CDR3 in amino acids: CSVESRYEQYF. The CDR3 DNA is TGCAGCGTTGAGTCCCGGTACGAGCAGTACTTC.

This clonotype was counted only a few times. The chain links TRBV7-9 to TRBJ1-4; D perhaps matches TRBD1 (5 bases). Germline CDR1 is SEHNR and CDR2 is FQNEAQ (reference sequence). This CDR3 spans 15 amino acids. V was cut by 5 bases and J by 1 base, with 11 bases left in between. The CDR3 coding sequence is TGTGCCAGCAGCGCCACAGGAATAACTAATGAAAAACTGTTTTTT. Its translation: CASSATGITNEKLFF.

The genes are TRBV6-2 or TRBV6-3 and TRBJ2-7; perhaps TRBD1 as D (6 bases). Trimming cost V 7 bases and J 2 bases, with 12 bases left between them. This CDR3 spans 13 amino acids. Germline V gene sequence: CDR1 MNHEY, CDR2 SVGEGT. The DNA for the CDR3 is TGTGCCAGCACCCGGGACACAGCCTACGAGCAGTACTTC. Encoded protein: CASTRDTAYEQYF.

The chain's CDR3 is CAISDPRRGAPSYEQYF. The CDR3 nucleotides read TGTGCCATCAGTGACCCTCGGCGGGGGGCGCCTAGCTACGAGCAGTACTTC. The V and J genes are TRBV10-3 and TRBJ2-7, with 8 bases lining up with TRBD2. The ends lost 3 bases at V and 3 bases at J; junction bases unmatched: 13. The CDR3 contains 17 residues. From germline, CDR1 is ENHRY and CDR2 SYGVKD.

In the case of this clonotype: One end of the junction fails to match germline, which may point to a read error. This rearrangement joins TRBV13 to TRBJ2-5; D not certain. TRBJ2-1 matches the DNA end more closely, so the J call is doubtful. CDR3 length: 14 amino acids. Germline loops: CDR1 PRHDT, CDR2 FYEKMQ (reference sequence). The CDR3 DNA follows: TGTGCCAGCAGCTTAGGACTGTCCTACAATAAGCAGTTCTTC. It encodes CASSLGLSYNKQFF.

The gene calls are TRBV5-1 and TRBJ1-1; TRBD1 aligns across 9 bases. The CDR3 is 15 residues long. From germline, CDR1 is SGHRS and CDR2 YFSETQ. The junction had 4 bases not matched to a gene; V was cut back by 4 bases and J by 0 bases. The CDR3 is CASSPGTGMNTEAFF. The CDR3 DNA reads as TGCGCCAGCAGCCCCGGGACAGGGATGAACACTGAAGCTTTCTTT.

This CDR3 reads CASTDGETQYF. CDR3 bases: TGTGCCAGCACCGACGGGGAGACCCAGTACTTC. V gene TRBV7-9 combines with J gene TRBJ2-5; D not certain. The CDR3 is 11 amino acids. The germline CDR1 and CDR2 sequences are SEHNR and FQNEAQ (reference sequence). V lost 7 bases to trimming and J lost 5 bases, with 8 bases between them.

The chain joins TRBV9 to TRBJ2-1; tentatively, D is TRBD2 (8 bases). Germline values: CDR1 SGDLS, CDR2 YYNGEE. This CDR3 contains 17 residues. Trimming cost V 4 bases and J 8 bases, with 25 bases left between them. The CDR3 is CASSSQGRGESADEQFF. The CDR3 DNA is TGTGCCAGCAGCTCACAGGGGCGGGGGGAGAGTGCAGATGAGCAGTTCTTC.

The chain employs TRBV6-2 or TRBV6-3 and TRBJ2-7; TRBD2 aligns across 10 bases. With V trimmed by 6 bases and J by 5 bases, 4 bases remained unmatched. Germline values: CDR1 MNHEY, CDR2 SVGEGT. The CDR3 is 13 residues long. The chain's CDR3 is CASRGLARDEQYF. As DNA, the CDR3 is TGTGCCAGCAGGGGACTAGCGCGGGACGAGCAGTACTTC.

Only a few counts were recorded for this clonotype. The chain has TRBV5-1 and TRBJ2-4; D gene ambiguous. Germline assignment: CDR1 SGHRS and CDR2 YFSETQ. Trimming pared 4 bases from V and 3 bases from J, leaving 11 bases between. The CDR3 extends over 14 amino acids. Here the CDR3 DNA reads TGCGCCAGCAGCCCCTGGGTCGGCAAAAACATTCAGTACTTC. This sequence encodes CASSPWVGKNIQYF.

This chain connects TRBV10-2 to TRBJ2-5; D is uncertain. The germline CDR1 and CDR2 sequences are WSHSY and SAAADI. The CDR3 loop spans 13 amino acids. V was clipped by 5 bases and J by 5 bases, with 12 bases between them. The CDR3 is CASSSQFAETQYF. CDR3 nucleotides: TGCGCCAGCAGTTCGCAGTTTGCGGAGACCCAGTACTTC.

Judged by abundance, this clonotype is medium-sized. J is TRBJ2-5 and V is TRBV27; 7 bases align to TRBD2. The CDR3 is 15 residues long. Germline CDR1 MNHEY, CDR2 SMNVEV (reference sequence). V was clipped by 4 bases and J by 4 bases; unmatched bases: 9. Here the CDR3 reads CASSSLADFRETQYF. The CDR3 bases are TGTGCCAGCAGTTCCCTAGCGGACTTCCGAGAGACCCAGTACTTC.

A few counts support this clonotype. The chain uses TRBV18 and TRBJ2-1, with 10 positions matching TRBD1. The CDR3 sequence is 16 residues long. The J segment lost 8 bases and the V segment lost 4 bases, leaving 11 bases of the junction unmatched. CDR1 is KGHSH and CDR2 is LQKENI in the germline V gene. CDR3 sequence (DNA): TGTGCCAGCTCACGCCTCAGAGGGACAGGGGAGGATGAGCAGTTCTTC. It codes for CASSRLRGTGEDEQFF.

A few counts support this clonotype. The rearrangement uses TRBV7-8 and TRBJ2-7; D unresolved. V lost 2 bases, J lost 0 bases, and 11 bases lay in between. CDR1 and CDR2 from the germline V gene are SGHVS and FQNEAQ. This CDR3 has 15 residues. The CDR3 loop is CASSLYGPSSYEQYF. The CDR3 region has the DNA TGTGCCAGCAGCTTATACGGACCGAGCTCCTACGAGCAGTACTTC.

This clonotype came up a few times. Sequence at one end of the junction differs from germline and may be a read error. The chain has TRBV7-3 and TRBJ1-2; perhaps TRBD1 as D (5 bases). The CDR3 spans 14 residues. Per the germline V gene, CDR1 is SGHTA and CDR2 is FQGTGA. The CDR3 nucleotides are TGTGCCAGCAGCTTAGGGGGGTCGGGCTATGGCCACACCTTC. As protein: CASSLGGSGYGHTF.

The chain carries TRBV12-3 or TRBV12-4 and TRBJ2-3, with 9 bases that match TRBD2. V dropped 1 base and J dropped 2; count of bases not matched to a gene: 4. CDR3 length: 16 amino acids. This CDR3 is CASSLGTSEYTDTQYF. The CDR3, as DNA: TGTGCCAGCAGTTTAGGGACTAGCGAATACACAGATACGCAGTATTTT.

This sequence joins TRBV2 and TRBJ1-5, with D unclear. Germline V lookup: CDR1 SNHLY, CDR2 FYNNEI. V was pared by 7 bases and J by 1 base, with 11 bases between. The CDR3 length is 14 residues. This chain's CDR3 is CASTEVLSNQPQHF. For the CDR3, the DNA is TGTGCCAGCACGGAGGTATTGAGCAATCAGCCCCAGCATTTT.

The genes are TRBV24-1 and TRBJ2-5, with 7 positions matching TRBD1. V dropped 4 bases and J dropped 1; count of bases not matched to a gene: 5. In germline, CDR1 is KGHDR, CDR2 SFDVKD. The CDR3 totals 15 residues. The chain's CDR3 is CATSDQTGSQETQYF. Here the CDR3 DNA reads TGTGCCACCAGTGACCAGACAGGGTCCCAAGAGACCCAGTACTTC.

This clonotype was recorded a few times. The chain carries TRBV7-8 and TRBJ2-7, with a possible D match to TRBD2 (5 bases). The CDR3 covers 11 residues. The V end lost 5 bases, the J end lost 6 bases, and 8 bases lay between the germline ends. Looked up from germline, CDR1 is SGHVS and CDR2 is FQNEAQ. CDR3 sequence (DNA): TGTGCCAGCAGCGCCCGGGGCGAGCAGTACTTC. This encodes CASSARGEQYF.

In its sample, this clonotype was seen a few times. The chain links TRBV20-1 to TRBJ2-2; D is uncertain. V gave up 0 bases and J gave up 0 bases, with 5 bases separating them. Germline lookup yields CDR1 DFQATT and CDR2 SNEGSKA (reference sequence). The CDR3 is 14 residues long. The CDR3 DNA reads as TGCAGTGCTAGAGATCGCGCGAACACCGGGGAGCTGTTTTTT. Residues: CSARDRANTGELFF.

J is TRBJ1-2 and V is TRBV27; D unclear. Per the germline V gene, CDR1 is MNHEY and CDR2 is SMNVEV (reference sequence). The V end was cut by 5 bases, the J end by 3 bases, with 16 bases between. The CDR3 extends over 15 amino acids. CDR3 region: CASSPGTAQYYGYTF. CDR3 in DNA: TGTGCCAGCAGTCCCGGTACCGCGCAGTACTATGGCTACACCTTC.

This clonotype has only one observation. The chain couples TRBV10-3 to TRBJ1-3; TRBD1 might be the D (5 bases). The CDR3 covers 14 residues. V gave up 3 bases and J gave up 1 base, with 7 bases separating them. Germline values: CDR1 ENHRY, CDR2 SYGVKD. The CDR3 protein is CAISEAGSGNTIYF. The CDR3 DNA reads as TGTGCCATCAGTGAAGCAGGGTCTGGAAACACCATATATTTT.

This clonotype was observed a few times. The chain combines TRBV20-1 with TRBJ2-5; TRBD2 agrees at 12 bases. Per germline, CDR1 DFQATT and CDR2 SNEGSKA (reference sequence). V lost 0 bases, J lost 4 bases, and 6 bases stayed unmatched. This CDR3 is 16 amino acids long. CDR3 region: CSARDASGGDVETQYF. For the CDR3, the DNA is TGCAGTGCTAGAGATGCTAGCGGGGGGGATGTAGAGACCCAGTACTTC.

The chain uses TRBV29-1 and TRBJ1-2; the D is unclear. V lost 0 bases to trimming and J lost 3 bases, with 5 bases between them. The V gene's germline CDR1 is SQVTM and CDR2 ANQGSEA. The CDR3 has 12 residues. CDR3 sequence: CSVEDWYYGYTF. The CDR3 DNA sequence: TGCAGCGTTGAAGATTGGTACTATGGCTACACCTTC. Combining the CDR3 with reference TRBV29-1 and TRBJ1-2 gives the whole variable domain SAVISQKPSRDICQRGTSLTIQCQVDSQVTMMFWYRQQPGQSLTLIATANQGSEATYESGFVIDKFPISRPNLTFSTLTVSNMSPEDSSIYLCSVEDWYYGYTFGSGTRLTVV.

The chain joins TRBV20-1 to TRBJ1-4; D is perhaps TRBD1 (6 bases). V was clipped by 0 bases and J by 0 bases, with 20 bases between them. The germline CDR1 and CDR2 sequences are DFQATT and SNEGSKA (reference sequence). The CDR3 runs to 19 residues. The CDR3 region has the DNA TGCAGTGCTAGAGATAATAGGGGGTCGACGACGGCAACTAATGAAAAACTGTTTTTT. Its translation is CSARDNRGSTTATNEKLFF.

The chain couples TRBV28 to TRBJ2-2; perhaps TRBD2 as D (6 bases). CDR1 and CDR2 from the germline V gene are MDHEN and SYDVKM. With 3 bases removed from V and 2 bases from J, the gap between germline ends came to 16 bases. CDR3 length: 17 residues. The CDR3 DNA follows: TGTGCCAGCAGTTTGGCGGGTTGGGGGGACAACACCGGGGAGCTGTTTTTT. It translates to CASSLAGWGDNTGELFF.

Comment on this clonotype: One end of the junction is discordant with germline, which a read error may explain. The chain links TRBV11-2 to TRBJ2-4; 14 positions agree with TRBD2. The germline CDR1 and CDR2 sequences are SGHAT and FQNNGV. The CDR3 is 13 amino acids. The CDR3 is CASSLGEGLAGDF. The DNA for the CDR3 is TGTGCCAGCAGCCTAGGAGAGGGACTAGCGGGGGATTTC. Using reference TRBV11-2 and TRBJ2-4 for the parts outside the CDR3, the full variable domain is EAGVAQSPRYKIIEKRQSVAFWCNPISGHATLYWYQQILGQGPKLLIQFQNNGVVDDSQLPKDRFSAERLKGVDSTLKIQPAKLEDSAVYLCASSLGEGLAGDFGAGTRLSVL.